The next 18 T cell receptor beta chains were all read from a single sample in a study of OX40 agonist ivuxolimab in advanced cancers. Profiled with immunoSEQ multiplex PCR; TCRdb holds only in-frame clones, not every one. The sample contains approximately 52,000 clones, approximately 88% of which appear only once. Sequences were derived from CD4+ or CD8+ T cells sorted from blood, sampled in a trial of the OX40 agonist ivuxolimab. These receptors were taken from an adult with an advanced solid tumor such as melanoma, head and neck, liver or kidney cancer.

The rearrangement joins TRBV9 to TRBJ2-1, with 8 bases aligning to TRBD2. Looked up from germline, CDR1 is SGDLS and CDR2 is YYNGEE. CDR3 length: 17 residues. Trimming took 0 bases from V and 0 from J; bases not matched to a gene: 5. CDR3 loop: CASSVVSGTSSYNEQFF. The CDR3 nucleotides are TGTGCCAGCAGCGTAGTTAGCGGGACTAGCTCCTACAATGAGCAGTTCTTC.

The genes are TRBV7-8 and TRBJ2-1, with 7 nucleotides matching TRBD2. J was trimmed by 2 bases and V by 4 bases; bases with no gene match: 5. The CDR3 is 15 residues long. Germline CDR1 is SGHVS and CDR2 is FQNEAQ. The CDR3 DNA follows: TGTGCCAGCAGCTCCTCGAGCGGGACCTACAATGAGCAGTTCTTC. It is translated as CASSSSSGTYNEQFF.

This chain links TRBV5-1 with TRBJ2-6, with no clear D. Germline V CDR1 and CDR2: SGHRS, YFSETQ. CDR3 length equals 14 residues. V lost 0 bases and J lost 2, with 3 bases in between. This chain's CDR3 is CASSLVAGANVLTF. The CDR3 nucleotides are TGCGCCAGCAGCTTGGTGGCTGGGGCCAACGTCCTGACTTTC.

V usage is TRBV10-3 and J usage is TRBJ2-7, with 9 bases that match TRBD1. Germline values: CDR1 ENHRY, CDR2 SYGVKD. The CDR3 is 14 residues long. V dropped 3 bases and J dropped 3; count of bases not matched to a gene: 3. Here the CDR3 reads CAISDRQGVYEQYF. DNA of the CDR3: TGTGCCATCAGTGACCGACAGGGGGTCTACGAGCAGTACTTC.

V gene TRBV7-9 combines with J gene TRBJ2-1, with D possibly TRBD2 on 6 matching bases. The ends were cut back, 1 base at V and 8 bases at J, with 12 bases in the middle. CDR1 is SEHNR and CDR2 is FQNEAQ in the germline V gene (reference sequence). The CDR3 has 14 residues. CDR3 sequence (DNA): TGTGCCAGCAGCTTAGGGCCGCGGGACTATGAGCAGTTCTTC. Translated: CASSLGPRDYEQFF.

V gene TRBV6-5 combines with J gene TRBJ1-2, with a weak D call TRBD1 (5 bases). The CDR3 spans 12 residues. Germline CDR1 reads MNHEY; CDR2 reads SVGAGI. Trimming shortened V by 6 bases and J by 8 bases, and 13 bases separated the two germline ends. This CDR3 reads CASRPGAGGYTF. The CDR3 nucleotides are TGTGCCAGCAGGCCCGGGGCGGGGGGCTACACCTTC.

The chain combines TRBV11-2 with TRBJ2-3; the D gene is possibly TRBD2 (6 bases). V gave up 3 bases and J gave up 1 base, with 11 bases separating them. The CDR3 contains 15 residues. Germline V lookup: CDR1 SGHAT, CDR2 FQNNGV. Here the CDR3 DNA reads TGTGCCAGCAGCTTTGACGGGAGAGGCACAGATACGCAGTATTTT. Residues: CASSFDGRGTDTQYF.

This chain joins TRBV30 and TRBJ1-5; D is perhaps TRBD1 (6 bases). The V end was cut by 2 bases, the J end by 4 bases, with 9 bases between. The germline V gene has CDR1 GTSNPN and CDR2 SVGIG (reference sequence). The CDR3 sequence is 13 residues long. DNA for the CDR3: TGTGCCTGGAGTTCGACAGGAAATCAGCCCCAGCATTTT. Encoded protein: CAWSSTGNQPQHF. Filled out from reference TRBV30 and TRBJ1-5, the complete variable domain reads SQTIHQWPATLVQPVGSPLSLECTVEGTSNPNLYWYRQAAGRGLQLLFYSVGIGQISSEVPQNLSASRPQDRQFILSSKKLLLSDSGFYLCAWSSTGNQPQHFGDGTRLSIL.

This chain links TRBV6-1 with TRBJ2-4, with unresolved D. The ends were cut back, 1 base at V and 3 bases at J, with 19 bases in the middle. Per the germline V gene, CDR1 is MNHNS and CDR2 is SASEGT. The CDR3 has 18 amino acids. The CDR3 protein is CASSEEGLRLWDKNIQYF. The CDR3 DNA reads TGTGCCAGCAGTGAAGAGGGTCTCCGCCTTTGGGACAAAAACATTCAGTACTTC.

The J gene is TRBJ1-6, the V gene TRBV6-1; D remains unclear. V lost 6 bases and J 3 bases, leaving 6 bases between the germline ends. CDR1 and CDR2 (germline): MNHNS, SASEGT. This CDR3 region has 13 residues. DNA for the CDR3: TGTGCCAGCAGGCAAAGCTATAATTCACCCCTCCACTTT. Translation gives CASRQSYNSPLHF.

This chain joins TRBV7-9 and TRBJ2-7, with a tentative D call TRBD1 (5 bases). The ends were cut back, 5 bases at V and 3 bases at J, with 14 bases in the middle. Germline CDR1 and CDR2: SEHNR and FQNEAQ (reference sequence). CDR3 size: 14 residues. In nucleotides, the CDR3 is TGTGCCAGCAGCCTCTCGACAGTCCTCTACGAGCAGTACTTC. This encodes CASSLSTVLYEQYF.

This clone came up a few times. The CDR3 protein is CASSLNGYNSPLHF. DNA for the CDR3: TGTGCCAGCAGTTTAAACGGGTATAATTCACCCCTCCACTTT. The rearrangement joins TRBV27 to TRBJ1-6; D gene ambiguous. The ends were cut back, 2 bases at V and 4 bases at J, with 6 bases in the middle. CDR1 is MNHEY, CDR2 SMNVEV, per germline (reference sequence). This CDR3 has 14 residues.

The chain has TRBV28 and TRBJ1-1; the match to TRBD1 covers 12 bases. This CDR3 spans 16 amino acids. From germline, CDR1 is MDHEN and CDR2 SYDVKM. Unmatched junction bases numbered 5, after V lost 6 bases and J lost 0 bases. CDR3 bases: TGTGCCAGCAGCACCGGGACAGGGGGCATGAACACTGAAGCTTTCTTT. Its protein is CASSTGTGGMNTEAFF.

The chain couples TRBV30 to TRBJ2-3; 7 bases are shared with TRBD2. V gave up 5 bases and J gave up 1 base; unmatched junction bases: 9. The CDR3 totals 15 residues. Germline V gives CDR1 GTSNPN, CDR2 SVGIG (reference sequence). The DNA of the CDR3 is TGTGCCTGGCGGGGGGAGATATGGGGCACAGATACGCAGTATTTT. It is translated as CAWRGEIWGTDTQYF.

This chain uses TRBV6-6 with TRBJ2-5, with TRBD1 matching 7 bases. The ends lost 5 bases at V and 4 bases at J; junction bases unmatched: 7. This CDR3 comprises 14 residues. From germline, CDR1 is MNHNY and CDR2 SVGAGI (reference sequence). In DNA, the CDR3 is TGTGCCAGCAGTAAACCGACAGGGTTAGAGACCCAGTACTTC. Protein: CASSKPTGLETQYF.

This chain connects TRBV9 to TRBJ2-1; 7 bases map to TRBD1. J gave up 6 bases and V 4 bases, and 10 bases lay outside the gene matches. The CDR3 contains 15 residues. Germline V gene data show CDR1 as SGDLS and CDR2 as YYNGEE. This CDR3 reads CASSQGVGYSNEQFF. CDR3 sequence (DNA): TGTGCCAGCAGCCAGGGGGTGGGTTATTCCAATGAGCAGTTCTTC.

The CDR3 nucleotides read TGTGCCAGCCGTCTACTACCCCCGGGACAGGGGGCTGATCAGCCCCAGCATTTT. It codes for CASRLLPPGQGADQPQHF. This chain connects TRBV27 to TRBJ1-5, with TRBD1 matching 12 bases. The CDR3 runs 18 residues. CDR1 and CDR2 (germline): MNHEY, SMNVEV (reference sequence). V trimming: 8 bases; J trimming: 5 bases; junction bases outside the gene matches: 16.

V gene TRBV11-2 combines with J gene TRBJ2-3; no reliable D call. The CDR3 has 14 amino acids. In germline, CDR1 is SGHAT, CDR2 FQNNGV. Trimming cost V 1 base and J 4 bases, with 9 bases left between them. CDR3 nucleotides: TGTGCCAGCAGCTTAGGGGCCTGGGCAGATACGCAGTATTTT. Residues: CASSLGAWADTQYF.